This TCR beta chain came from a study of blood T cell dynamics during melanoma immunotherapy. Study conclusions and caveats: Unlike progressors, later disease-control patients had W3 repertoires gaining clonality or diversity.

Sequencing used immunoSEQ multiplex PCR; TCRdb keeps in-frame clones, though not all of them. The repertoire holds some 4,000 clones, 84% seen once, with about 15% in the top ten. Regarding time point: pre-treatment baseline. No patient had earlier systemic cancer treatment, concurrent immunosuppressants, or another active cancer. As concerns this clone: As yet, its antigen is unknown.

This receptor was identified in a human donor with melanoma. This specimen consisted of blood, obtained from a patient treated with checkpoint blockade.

This CDR3 is CASSLVRGFSPLHF. CDR3 DNA sequence: TGTGCCAGCAGCTTGGTTAGGGGCTTCTCACCCCTCCACTTT. The rearrangement uses TRBV7-8 and TRBJ1-6; D perhaps matches TRBD1 (5 bases). V gave up 3 bases and J gave up 10 bases, with 13 bases separating them. This CDR3 comprises 14 residues. In germline, CDR1 is SGHVS, CDR2 FQNEAQ.